This is a list of T cell receptor beta chains from one sample in a study of cytomegalovirus exposure and HLA in healthy donors. Generated by immunoSEQ multiplex PCR, the TCRdb table keeps only in-frame clones and is missing some. The sample lists around 160,000 clones; roughly 84% were seen once. The specimen sequenced was PBMCs. These receptors all come from a man aged 30 to 45 in good health and CMV-seropositive. CDR3s include the opening cysteine and the closing phenylalanine or tryptophan. The D gene is left open where the match is weak. Where a row states a size, it is once, few, many or the class of an expanded clone; other rows omit it.

length,V,size,J,D,DNA,CDR3
14,TRBV6-5,-,TRBJ1-5,TRBD1,TGTGCCAGCAGTGTGGACAGGGCCTGGCAGCCCCAGCATTTT,CASSVDRAWQPQHF
13,TRBV28,-,TRBJ2-7,-,TGTGCCAGCAGTTTAGCCAGCTCCTACGAGCAGTACTTC,CASSLASSYEQYF
15,TRBV18,-,TRBJ2-1,-,TGTGCCAGCTCACCAGACGGGGGCTCCTACAATGAGCAGTTCTTC,CASSPDGGSYNEQFF
17,TRBV28,once,TRBJ2-1,TRBD2,TGTGCCAGCAGTCCTCCTCTAGCGGGAGGGACCTACAATGAGCAGTTCTTC,CASSPPLAGGTYNEQFF
16,TRBV16,few,TRBJ2-1,TRBD2,TGTGCCAGCAGCCAATCGTCCGGGAGGGCCTACAATGAGCAGTTCTTC,CASSQSSGRAYNEQFF
13,TRBV7-3,-,TRBJ2-7,-,TGTGCCAGCAGCTTAACGCGGAACTACGAGCAGTACTTC,CASSLTRNYEQYF
14,TRBV13,-,TRBJ1-5,-,TGTGCCAGCAGCACATTAGGGGACAATCAGCCCCAGCATTTT,CASSTLGDNQPQHF
13,TRBV5-4,-,TRBJ1-2,TRBD1,TGTGCCAGCAGCCCGGGACAGAACTATGGCTACACCTTC,CASSPGQNYGYTF
14,TRBV30,-,TRBJ2-7,TRBD2,TGTGCCTGGAGTGTGACGGGGGGGAGGTACGAGCAGTACTTC,CAWSVTGGRYEQYF
15,TRBV9,-,TRBJ2-1,-,TGTGCCAGCAGCGGGAATCGGAGGGCAGTTGGTGAGCAGTTCTTC,CASSGNRRAVGEQFF
15,TRBV7-6,-,TRBJ2-1,TRBD2,TGTGCCAGCAGCCCGGGGAGGGAGATAAACAATGAGCAGTTCTTC,CASSPGREINNEQFF
16,TRBV28,-,TRBJ2-3,TRBD2,TGTGCCAGCAGTTTAGGGCTAGCGGACCCGCCAGATACGCAGTATTTT,CASSLGLADPPDTQYF
19,TRBV10-3,once,TRBJ2-2,TRBD2,TGTGCCATCAGTGAGGAGGGACTAGCGGGAGTCGGTACGACCGGGGAGCTGTTTTTT,CAISEEGLAGVGTTGELFF
13,TRBV6-5,once,TRBJ2-7,TRBD1,TGTGCCAGCAGTGGGGACAGTTCCTACGAGCAGTACTTC,CASSGDSSYEQYF
14,TRBV5-8,-,TRBJ2-7,-,TGTGCCAGCCGAACCAGGCGGGGCGCCTACGAGCAGTACTTC,CASRTRRGAYEQYF
14,TRBV30,-,TRBJ1-4,TRBD1,TGTGCCTGGATGAAAGGACAGGAGAATGAAAAACTGTTTTTT,CAWMKGQENEKLFF
16,TRBV7-2,-,TRBJ2-3,-,TGTGCCAGCAGCTTAGCGCCACTAGCCGGGACAGATACGCAGTATTTT,CASSLAPLAGTDTQYF
15,TRBV12-5,-,TRBJ2-2,-,TGTGCTAGTGGTTACCTGACAGCGAACACCGGGGAGCTGTTTTTT,CASGYLTANTGELFF
13,TRBV2,once,TRBJ2-2,-,TGTGCCAGCAGTGCAAGCATCACCGGGGAGCTGTTTTTT,CASSASITGELFF
15,TRBV30,-,TRBJ2-4,TRBD2,TGTGCCTGGAGTGTTACTAGCGGAGCCAAAAACATTCAGTACTTC,CAWSVTSGAKNIQYF
15,TRBV2,-,TRBJ2-2,TRBD2,TGTGCCAGCAACCAACTAGCGGGAGGAACCGGGGAGCTGTTTTTT,CASNQLAGGTGELFF
13,TRBV19,-,TRBJ2-7,-,TGTGCCAGCAATCAAGGGGGGGCGAACGAGCAGTACTTC,CASNQGGANEQYF
15,TRBV27,-,TRBJ1-2,-,TGTGCCAGCAGCCTATATAATGGCAGGGAGGATGGCTACACCTTC,CASSLYNGREDGYTF
15,TRBV6-1,-,TRBJ1-2,-,TGTGCCAGCAGTGATCGACAGGTGTTCCGGTATGGCTACACCTTC,CASSDRQVFRYGYTF
12,TRBV28,-,TRBJ1-1,-,TGTGCCAGCAGTTTATTGGGGCGTGAAGCTTTCTTT,CASSLLGREAFF
17,TRBV12-5,-,TRBJ2-1,TRBD2,TGTGCTAGTGGTTCGCCCCGGGGAGCGGGGGGTTACAATGAGCAGTTCTTC,CASGSPRGAGGYNEQFF
17,TRBV16,-,TRBJ1-1,-,TGTGCCAGCAGCCCAAACCTCGCGAGGGGGTTGAACACTGAAGCTTTCTTT,CASSPNLARGLNTEAFF
14,TRBV5-5,-,TRBJ1-5,-,TGTGCCAGCAGCTTGGACAGGGCGGATCAGCCCCAGCATTTT,CASSLDRADQPQHF
19,TRBV5-1,-,TRBJ2-6,-,TGCGCCAGCAGCCAACTCTCATCGGGGAGAAGCTCTGGGGCCAACGTCCTGACTTTC,CASSQLSSGRSSGANVLTF
17,TRBV7-6,-,TRBJ2-2,TRBD1,TGTGCCAGCAGCTTAGGACGGACAGGGGGCTGGTCCGGGGAGCTGTTTTTT,CASSLGRTGGWSGELFF
14,TRBV7-2,-,TRBJ2-3,-,TGTGCCAGCAGCCCATTCGAAGGAGGAGATACGCAGTATTTT,CASSPFEGGDTQYF
14,TRBV2,-,TRBJ2-1,TRBD2,TGTGCCATCCCTAGCGGGAGCGCCTACAATGAGCAGTTCTTC,CAIPSGSAYNEQFF
13,TRBV7-2,-,TRBJ1-2,-,TGTGCCAGCACCTCCGAAAGGACAGATGGCTACACCTTC,CASTSERTDGYTF
15,TRBV6-1,-,TRBJ1-2,-,TGTGCCAGCAGTGAAGGTCTGCTCGGGTCCTATGGCTACACCTTC,CASSEGLLGSYGYTF
12,TRBV29-1,-,TRBJ2-7,-,TGCAGCGTGGTGGAAGGGGGTAAGCAGCAGTACTTC,CSVVEGGKQQYF
15,TRBV4-3,-,TRBJ2-7,TRBD2,TGCGCCAGCAGCCCCCGCGGGGGGCCGACCTACGAGCAGTACTTC,CASSPRGGPTYEQYF
16,TRBV2,-,TRBJ2-3,TRBD1,TGTGCCAGCAGTGAAGCGCGGGCAGGGGGTTTGGATACGCAGTATTTT,CASSEARAGGLDTQYF
16,TRBV30,-,TRBJ1-5,TRBD1,TGTGCCTGGAGTGTAGGTCCGGCAGGGGGGAATCAGCCCCAGCATTTT,CAWSVGPAGGNQPQHF
14,TRBV27,-,TRBJ2-5,TRBD1,TGTGCCAGCAGTTTATCACAGGGGCAAGAGACCCAGTACTTC,CASSLSQGQETQYF
13,TRBV11-2,-,TRBJ2-1,-,TGTGCCAGCAGCTCCGGCAGGATGAATGAGCAGTTCTTC,CASSSGRMNEQFF
15,TRBV7-2,-,TRBJ1-4,TRBD1,TGTGCCAGCAGCTCCAGACAGGGGGCGGCTGAAAAACTGTTTTTT,CASSSRQGAAEKLFF
13,TRBV6-5,-,TRBJ2-2,-,TGTGCCAGCAGTTACCGGGAGACCGGGGAGCTGTTTTTT,CASSYRETGELFF
15,TRBV5-1,once,TRBJ1-1,-,TGCGCCAGCAGCGTGGGGGTGGCGGGGGCGCCTGAAGCTTTCTTT,CASSVGVAGAPEAFF
13,TRBV6-4,-,TRBJ2-2,-,TGTGCCAGCAGTGGCGACAGTACCGGGGAGCTGTTTTTT,CASSGDSTGELFF
13,TRBV7-9,-,TRBJ2-5,TRBD2,TGTGCCAGCAGCCCGGGGGGTCGGGAGGCCCAGTACTTC,CASSPGGREAQYF